This is a list of T cell receptor beta chains from one sample in a study of shared clonotypes between healthy human individuals. The repertoire was sequenced with immunoSEQ multiplex PCR; TCRdb's copy has only in-frame clones and lacks some. The sample gives 1,400,000 or so clones, about 98.5% of which show up once; approximately 0.4% is in the top ten. Sequenced material: naive CD4+ T cells sorted from blood. These receptor sequences come from a man aged 30 to 39 in good health. Both conserved end residues are part of each CDR3. Each record gives: clone size, D gene, J gene, V gene, CDR3 DNA, CDR3 protein. D genes are given only for firm matches. Size tells how often a clone was seen (once, few, many) or the class of an expanded clone, and some rows leave it out.

size: .; D: TRBD2; J: TRBJ2-1; V: TRBV6-4; DNA: TGTGCCAGCAGTGACCGGGGACTAGCCGACAATGAGCAGTTCTTC; CDR3: CASSDRGLADNEQFF
size: .; D: .; J: TRBJ2-5; V: TRBV18; DNA: TGTGCCAGCTCACCGCTCCAGGGGGGAAAGGAGACCCAGTACTTC; CDR3: CASSPLQGGKETQYF
size: .; D: TRBD2; J: TRBJ2-2; V: TRBV5-1; DNA: TGCGCCAGCAGCCCTGGGACTAGCGGGAGTAGCATCGGGGAGCTGTTTTTT; CDR3: CASSPGTSGSSIGELFF
size: .; D: .; J: TRBJ2-7; V: TRBV5-1; DNA: TGCGCCAGCAGCTTGGAGGTAGTTGGTGGCAGGGGCTACGAGCAGTACTTC; CDR3: CASSLEVVGGRGYEQYF
size: .; D: .; J: TRBJ1-1; V: TRBV5-4; DNA: TGTGCCAGCAGCTTGGGCAGGGGGAACACTGAAGCTTTCTTT; CDR3: CASSLGRGNTEAFF
size: .; D: .; J: TRBJ1-2; V: TRBV9; DNA: TGTGCCAGCAGCGTAGAGCTAAAGACCCGCTATGGCTACACCTTC; CDR3: CASSVELKTRYGYTF
size: .; D: .; J: TRBJ1-4; V: TRBV29-1; DNA: TGCAGCGCCCTAGTGTCGGGGTTTCGGGAAAAACTGTTTTTT; CDR3: CSALVSGFREKLFF
size: .; D: .; J: TRBJ1-2; V: TRBV28; DNA: TGTGCCAGCATCGTAGGAGGGACAAGTTATGGCTACACCTTC; CDR3: CASIVGGTSYGYTF
size: .; D: .; J: TRBJ1-2; V: TRBV10-1; DNA: TGCGCCAGCAGCAGGGAATTGGACTATGGCTACACCTTC; CDR3: CASSRELDYGYTF
size: .; D: .; J: TRBJ2-2; V: TRBV6-5; DNA: TGTGCCAGCAGACCATTCCCTGGTGACGGGGAGCTGTTTTTT; CDR3: CASRPFPGDGELFF
size: once; D: .; J: TRBJ2-5; V: TRBV5-1; DNA: TGCGCCAGCAGCGACGCCCGTCGGGAGACCCAGTACTTC; CDR3: CASSDARRETQYF
size: .; D: TRBD1; J: TRBJ1-1; V: TRBV2; DNA: TGTGCCAGCACCCGGGACAGAGAAGACACTGAAGCTTTCTTT; CDR3: CASTRDREDTEAFF